The 10 T cell receptor beta chains presented below share a single source sample, sequenced in a study of neurological immune-mediated disorders. Each CDR3 protein is one row after TCRdb ran MiXCR on the 5' RACE reads. The table records some 61,000 distinct CDR3 sequences, 3% to 5% of them present only once. The sequencing sample was made of PBMCs. The receptors stem from a man aged 25-45 years with multiple sclerosis.

This clonotype occurred many times. This chain uses TRBV6-5 with TRBJ1-3; tentative D call: TRBD1 (6 bases). V lost 6 bases, J lost 2 bases, and 11 bases lay in between. This CDR3 spans 14 amino acids. CDR1 MNHEY and CDR2 SVGAGI come from the germline V gene. The CDR3 loop is CASSTRGTGNTIYF. CDR3 DNA: TGTGCCAGCAGCACCAGGGGTACTGGAAACACCATATATTTT.

J is TRBJ2-3 and V is TRBV6-5, with TRBD2 matching over 12 bases. CDR1 and CDR2 from the germline V gene are MNHEY and SVGAGI. V lost 6 bases to trimming and J lost 3 bases; unmatched junction nucleotides: 7. The CDR3 has 16 amino acids. The CDR3 loop reads CASSLLAGGGTDTQYF. CDR3 DNA sequence: TGTGCCAGCAGCTTACTAGCGGGGGGCGGGACAGATACGCAGTATTTT.

There are a few counts of this clonotype. The chain has TRBV12-3 or TRBV12-4 and TRBJ2-5, with 7 bases aligning to TRBD2. V shed 4 bases and J 5 bases; nucleotides not matched to a gene: 4. The CDR3 has 13 amino acids. For the CDR3, the DNA is TGTGCCAGCAGTTGGCAGGGAGGGGAGACCCAGTACTTC. It specifies CASSWQGGETQYF.

V gene TRBV20-1 combines with J gene TRBJ2-3; a possible D gene is TRBD2 (7 bases). The V end was cut by 3 bases, the J end by 0 bases, with 13 bases between. The CDR3 runs 15 residues. From germline, CDR1 is DFQATT and CDR2 SNEGSKA (reference sequence). The CDR3 sequence: CSASYRGASTDTQYF. The CDR3, as DNA: TGCAGTGCTAGTTATCGGGGGGCTAGCACAGATACGCAGTATTTT.

This chain links TRBV5-4 with TRBJ2-3; 15 positions match TRBD2. Per germline, CDR1 SGHNT and CDR2 YYREEE (reference sequence). There are 17 residues in the CDR3. The ends lost 2 bases at V and 3 bases at J; junction bases unmatched: 4. DNA for the CDR3: TGTGCCAGCAGCTTAGGACTAGCGGGGGGGACAACAGATACGCAGTATTTT. Protein sequence: CASSLGLAGGTTDTQYF.

In its sample, this clonotype was seen many times. V is TRBV9 and J is TRBJ1-5; weak D call: TRBD1 (5 bases). Germline V lookup: CDR1 SGDLS, CDR2 YYNGEE. With 0 bases removed from V and 7 bases from J, the gap between germline ends came to 17 bases. The CDR3 is 16 residues long. The CDR3 here is CASSVERGEPGQPQHF. CDR3 nucleotide sequence: TGTGCCAGCAGCGTAGAAAGAGGGGAACCAGGGCAGCCCCAGCATTTT.

The sample holds many counts of this clonotype. The chain joins TRBV5-6 to TRBJ2-2, with D unclear. The CDR3 loop spans 17 amino acids. V dropped 3 bases and J dropped 2 bases, with 17 bases sitting between them. The germline V gene encodes CDR1 SGHDT and CDR2 YYEEEE. For the CDR3, the DNA is TGTGCCAGCAGCTCGATTAGCTACGTGGGTAACACCGGGGAGCTGTTTTTT. It encodes CASSSISYVGNTGELFF. Complete variable domain (other parts from reference TRBV5-6 and TRBJ2-2): DAGVTQSPTHLIKTRGQQVTLRCSPKSGHDTVSWYQQALGQGPQFIFQYYEEEERQRGNFPDRFSGHQFPNYSSELNVNALLLGDSALYLCASSSISYVGNTGELFFGEGSRLTVL.

This chain connects TRBV5-1 to TRBJ1-2; TRBD1 matches 9 bases. The CDR3 loop spans 16 amino acids. Germline V CDR1 and CDR2: SGHRS, YFSETQ. J gave up 4 bases and V 5 bases, and 12 bases lay outside the gene matches. CDR3 amino acids: CASSLKTGGVSYGYTF. CDR3 coding DNA: TGCGCCAGCAGTTTAAAAACAGGGGGCGTAAGCTATGGCTACACCTTC.

This clonotype was found many times. This sequence joins TRBV9 and TRBJ1-1, with D possibly being TRBD1 (5 bases). V lost 0 bases and J 2 bases, leaving 11 bases between the germline ends. The CDR3 consists of 15 residues. Per the germline V gene, CDR1 is SGDLS and CDR2 is YYNGEE. The CDR3 here is CASSVGGAVNTEAFF. The CDR3 DNA is TGTGCCAGCAGCGTAGGTGGGGCGGTTAACACTGAAGCTTTCTTT.

This clonotype was detected a few times. The chain links TRBV6-5 to TRBJ2-7, with 8 positions matching TRBD1. The germline gives CDR1 MNHEY, CDR2 SVGAGI. The CDR3 consists of 13 residues. Trimming at V came to 8 bases and at J to 3 bases, leaving 6 bases not matched to a gene. The CDR3 loop reads CASGTGPIYEQYF. The DNA of the CDR3 is TGTGCCAGCGGGACAGGTCCCATCTACGAGCAGTACTTC.